Listed below are T cell receptor beta chains from one sample, sequenced in a study of cytomegalovirus exposure and HLA in healthy donors. This table comes from immunoSEQ multiplex PCR, and its TCRdb copy is limited to in-frame clones, with some not included. The sample lists around 120,000 clones, about 66% seen once, with roughly 1.6% in the top ten. The specimen sequenced was PBMCs. These TCRs come from a young man in good health and CMV-seropositive. CDR3s include the opening cysteine and the closing phenylalanine or tryptophan. The D gene is left open where the match is weak. Some rows have no size entry. The others give once, few or many, or a class for an expanded clone.

clone size: few
V gene: TRBV11-2
J gene: TRBJ2-7
D gene: TRBD1
CDR3 DNA: TGTGCCAGCAGCTTAGATCAGGGGGTCGGGCAGTACTTC
CDR3 protein: CASSLDQGVGQYF

clone size: -
V gene: TRBV4-2
J gene: TRBJ2-7
D gene: TRBD2
CDR3 DNA: TGTGCCAGCAGCCAAGCCGGGGTAGCGGGGACCTACGAGCAGTACTTC
CDR3 protein: CASSQAGVAGTYEQYF

clone size: -
V gene: TRBV7-3
J gene: TRBJ1-1
D gene: -
CDR3 DNA: TGTGCCAGCAGCCCGCAGGGGATTTCGGCTGAAGCTTTCTTT
CDR3 protein: CASSPQGISAEAFF

clone size: -
V gene: TRBV18
J gene: TRBJ2-5
D gene: -
CDR3 DNA: TGTGCCAGCTCACCGCCGAGGGTCCGGGAGACCCAGTACTTC
CDR3 protein: CASSPPRVRETQYF

clone size: -
V gene: TRBV13
J gene: TRBJ2-1
D gene: -
CDR3 DNA: TGTGCCAGCAGCTTTATACTACGGGAGCAGTTCTTC
CDR3 protein: CASSFILREQFF

clone size: -
V gene: TRBV12-2
J gene: TRBJ2-5
D gene: -
CDR3 DNA: TGTGCAAGTCGCTTAGCGCCTAGGGGGTTGGAGACCCAGTACTTC
CDR3 protein: CASRLAPRGLETQYF

clone size: -
V gene: TRBV4-1
J gene: TRBJ2-7
D gene: TRBD2
CDR3 DNA: TGCGCCAGCAGCCGACAGGAACTAGCGGGAGTTGAAGAGCAGTACTTC
CDR3 protein: CASSRQELAGVEEQYF

clone size: -
V gene: TRBV7-8
J gene: TRBJ2-1
D gene: TRBD2
CDR3 DNA: TGTGCCAGCAGCTTAGTAATTCGGACTAGCGGCCTCATCAATGAGCAGTTCTTC
CDR3 protein: CASSLVIRTSGLINEQFF

clone size: -
V gene: TRBV4-2
J gene: TRBJ2-2
D gene: -
CDR3 DNA: TGTGCCAGCAGCCAATTTGTACAGACGAACACCGGGGAGCTGTTTTTT
CDR3 protein: CASSQFVQTNTGELFF

clone size: -
V gene: TRBV2
J gene: TRBJ2-7
D gene: -
CDR3 DNA: TGTGCCAGCCTCCGGGACACAACCTACGAGCAGTACTTC
CDR3 protein: CASLRDTTYEQYF

clone size: -
V gene: TRBV19
J gene: TRBJ2-7
D gene: TRBD1
CDR3 DNA: TGTGCCAGCCGATGGGACAGCGAAAGTTACGAGCAGTACTTC
CDR3 protein: CASRWDSESYEQYF

clone size: -
V gene: TRBV11-2
J gene: TRBJ2-2
D gene: TRBD2
CDR3 DNA: TGTGCCAGCAGCTTATTTGGACTAGCGGACACCGGGGAGCTGTTTTTT
CDR3 protein: CASSLFGLADTGELFF

clone size: -
V gene: TRBV4-1
J gene: TRBJ2-4
D gene: TRBD2
CDR3 DNA: TGCGCCAGCAAACCCTCAATCCGGGAGGGACAAAACATTCAGTACTTC
CDR3 protein: CASKPSIREGQNIQYF

clone size: -
V gene: TRBV13
J gene: TRBJ2-2
D gene: -
CDR3 DNA: TGTGCCAGCAGCCGTAGTGAGACAGCCCTCACCGGGGAGCTGTTTTTT
CDR3 protein: CASSRSETALTGELFF

clone size: few
V gene: TRBV28
J gene: TRBJ1-4
D gene: -
CDR3 DNA: TGTGCCAGCAGCTCACAGGGATCTAATGAAAAACTGTTTTTT
CDR3 protein: CASSSQGSNEKLFF

clone size: few
V gene: TRBV18
J gene: TRBJ2-2
D gene: TRBD2
CDR3 DNA: TGTGCCAGCTCACCTCGTAATAGCGGGAGTTGGAGCACCGGGGAGCTGTTTTTT
CDR3 protein: CASSPRNSGSWSTGELFF

clone size: -
V gene: TRBV11-3
J gene: TRBJ2-2
D gene: TRBD1
CDR3 DNA: TGTGCCAGCAGGGACAGGGATGCGAACACCGGGGAGCTGTTTTTT
CDR3 protein: CASRDRDANTGELFF

clone size: -
V gene: TRBV5-6
J gene: TRBJ2-7
D gene: TRBD2
CDR3 DNA: TGTGCCAGCAGCTTGGCAGCTAGCGGGTTTGCCCACGAGCAGTACTTC
CDR3 protein: CASSLAASGFAHEQYF

clone size: -
V gene: TRBV29-1
J gene: TRBJ2-7
D gene: -
CDR3 DNA: TGCAGCGTTGAGGGACAGCGGGAGAGTCCATACGAGCAGTACTTC
CDR3 protein: CSVEGQRESPYEQYF

clone size: -
V gene: TRBV18
J gene: TRBJ2-3
D gene: TRBD1
CDR3 DNA: TGTGCCAGCTCACCGAGGGGACAGGGGACGACTAGCACAGATACGCAGTATTTT
CDR3 protein: CASSPRGQGTTSTDTQYF

clone size: -
V gene: TRBV6-5
J gene: TRBJ1-5
D gene: -
CDR3 DNA: TGTGCCAGCACCCCGGCAGAAACAGTTCAGCCCCAGCATTTT
CDR3 protein: CASTPAETVQPQHF

clone size: few
V gene: TRBV29-1
J gene: TRBJ1-1
D gene: -
CDR3 DNA: TGCAGCGTTGTGCGTAGCGTGGTGAACACTGAAGCTTTCTTT
CDR3 protein: CSVVRSVVNTEAFF

clone size: -
V gene: TRBV6-1
J gene: TRBJ2-2
D gene: TRBD2
CDR3 DNA: TGTGCCAGCAGTGTCAGGGGCGAGGGACTAGCGGCGAACACCGGGGAGCTGTTTTTT
CDR3 protein: CASSVRGEGLAANTGELFF

clone size: -
V gene: TRBV6-5
J gene: TRBJ2-1
D gene: -
CDR3 DNA: TGTGCCAGCAGTTATGGAGGGGCCCGACCCCATGAGCAGTTCTTC
CDR3 protein: CASSYGGARPHEQFF

clone size: -
V gene: TRBV10-3
J gene: TRBJ1-1
D gene: -
CDR3 DNA: TGTGCCATCAGTGTGGGGCAGGGTGTCACTGAAGCTTTCTTT
CDR3 protein: CAISVGQGVTEAFF

clone size: -
V gene: TRBV9
J gene: TRBJ1-2
D gene: -
CDR3 DNA: TGTGCCAGCAGCGTAGCTACAGGGATCAACTATGGCTACACCTTC
CDR3 protein: CASSVATGINYGYTF

clone size: few
V gene: TRBV28
J gene: TRBJ2-1
D gene: -
CDR3 DNA: TGTGCCAGCAGTTTACCTCGGACTGGCTACTACAATGAGCAGTTCTTC
CDR3 protein: CASSLPRTGYYNEQFF

clone size: few
V gene: TRBV5-1
J gene: TRBJ2-2
D gene: TRBD1
CDR3 DNA: TGCGCCAGCAGCTTGGCAGTGACAGGGATCACCGGGGAGCTGTTTTTT
CDR3 protein: CASSLAVTGITGELFF

clone size: -
V gene: TRBV4-2
J gene: TRBJ2-5
D gene: TRBD2
CDR3 DNA: TGTGCCAGCAGCCAACCCGGGGAACTAGCGGGAGGGGAGACCCAGTACTTC
CDR3 protein: CASSQPGELAGGETQYF